This T cell receptor beta chain was observed in a study of shared clonotypes between healthy human individuals. General study findings and limits: Memory subsets had estimated richness that was generally smaller than that of naive subsets.

V shed 0 bases, J shed 1 base, and the junction held 3 bases outside the gene matches. The germline gives CDR1 SGDLS, CDR2 YYNGEE. There are 17 residues in the CDR3. Sequencing was performed with immunoSEQ multiplex PCR; in TCRdb, only in-frame clones are kept and a portion is missing. The repertoire holds some 2.4 million clones, with under 95% as singletons. On this clone: The antigen is undetermined.

The sequenced sample was naive CD4+ T cells from PBMCs. Subset here: CD45RA+ positively selected. The receptor's source is a man in his late teens or twenties in good health. Some clones in this sample may be carry-over from other donors' samples. The chain is built from TRBV9 and TRBJ2-3; 12 nucleotides align to TRBD2. CDR3 amino acids: CASSVGASGGGTDTQYF. CDR3 sequence (DNA): TGTGCCAGCAGCGTAGGGGCTAGCGGGGGGGGCACAGATACGCAGTATTTT.